A selection of T cell receptor beta chains follows, all from one sample in a study of T cell responses to AZD1222 COVID-19 vaccine. Assay used: immunoSEQ multiplex PCR; TCRdb lists only in-frame clones, some missing. The sample records 140,000 to 150,000 clones, around nine tenths being singletons. The starting material was peripheral blood, obtained on day 0 of MenACWY control vaccination. The receptors shown here come from an adult in good health. The CDR3 runs from the conserved cysteine through the conserved F or W. D genes are given only for firm matches. A row's size may be missing; if present it is once, few, many or a size class.

j_gene | d_gene | abundance | len | v_gene | CDR3nt | CDR3aa
TRBJ1-3 | - | - | 13 | TRBV30 | TGTGCCTGGAGTACCAAATCTGGAAACACCATATATTTT | CAWSTKSGNTIYF
TRBJ2-1 | - | - | 13 | TRBV10-2 | TGCGCCAGCAGGGCCGGAGTTCGGAATGAGCAGTTCTTC | CASRAGVRNEQFF
TRBJ1-3 | - | - | 15 | TRBV27 | TGTGCCAGCAGTTTATCGGGATCAGCTGGAAACACCATATATTTT | CASSLSGSAGNTIYF
TRBJ1-5 | - | - | 11 | TRBV12-3/TRBV12-4 | TGTGCCAGCAGTTTAGCCCAGCCCCAGCATTTT | CASSLAQPQHF
TRBJ1-1 | - | - | 14 | TRBV19 | TGTGCCAGTAGTCCTGAGGGAGGGAGCACTGAAGCTTTCTTT | CASSPEGGSTEAFF
TRBJ1-2 | TRBD1 | - | 16 | TRBV5-1 | TGCGCCAGCAGCCAAAAGCCGGGACAGGTTAACTATGGCTACACCTTC | CASSQKPGQVNYGYTF
TRBJ1-1 | - | - | 15 | TRBV6-5 | TGTGCCAGCAGTTACCTGGGGGCTGGTCTAACTGAAGCTTTCTTT | CASSYLGAGLTEAFF
TRBJ2-1 | - | - | 12 | TRBV12-3/TRBV12-4 | TGTGCCAGCAGCCGCGAGTACAATGAGCAGTTCTTC | CASSREYNEQFF
TRBJ2-2 | TRBD1 | - | 14 | TRBV7-8 | TGTGCCAGCAGACCCTACAGGGGCACCGGGGAGCTGTTTTTT | CASRPYRGTGELFF
TRBJ2-1 | TRBD2 | - | 16 | TRBV5-1 | TGCGCCAGCAGCCCCGGGACTAGCGGATCCTACAATGAGCAGTTCTTC | CASSPGTSGSYNEQFF
TRBJ2-3 | - | - | 15 | TRBV5-1 | TGCGCCAGCAGGGCTACCGCCACTAGCACAGATACGCAGTATTTT | CASRATATSTDTQYF
TRBJ1-2 | - | - | 12 | TRBV5-8 | TGTGCCACGGAACAGGACAACTATGGCTACACCTTC | CATEQDNYGYTF
TRBJ1-2 | - | - | 15 | TRBV24-1 | TGTGCCACCAGTGACTATCGGGACACGGACTATGGCTACACCTTC | CATSDYRDTDYGYTF
TRBJ2-2 | - | - | 14 | TRBV18 | TGTGCCAGCTCATCCGACAGTAACACCGGGGAGCTGTTTTTT | CASSSDSNTGELFF
TRBJ1-6 | - | - | 14 | TRBV5-1 | TGCGCCAGCAGCGGGGGACAAAATAATTCACCCCTCCACTTT | CASSGGQNNSPLHF
TRBJ2-4 | TRBD2 | - | 15 | TRBV6-5 | TGTGCCAGCAGTCGGGGGGGGGCTACTAAAAACATTCAGTACTTC | CASSRGGATKNIQYF
TRBJ2-7 | - | - | 16 | TRBV4-1 | TGCGCCAGCAGCCAAGTCGTCTCCAAAACCTCCTACGAGCAGTACTTC | CASSQVVSKTSYEQYF
TRBJ2-2 | - | - | 14 | TRBV10-3 | TGTGCCATCCGGGGCGCAGGGAACACCGGGGAGCTGTTTTTT | CAIRGAGNTGELFF
TRBJ1-5 | TRBD1 | - | 16 | TRBV28 | TGTGCCAGCAGATTCCAGGGGGGGGTGCTCCATCAGCCCCAGCATTTT | CASRFQGGVLHQPQHF
TRBJ2-1 | - | - | 14 | TRBV28 | TGTGCCAGCACGGTCCTCTCGGGAACCTATGAGCAGTTCTTC | CASTVLSGTYEQFF
TRBJ1-1 | - | few | 11 | TRBV6-5 | TGTGCCAGCCAGAAGGGCTGGGAAGCTTTCTTT | CASQKGWEAFF
TRBJ2-2 | - | once | 13 | TRBV29-1 | TGCAGCGGTCTTCAGGACTACACCGGGGAGCTGTTTTTT | CSGLQDYTGELFF
TRBJ2-3 | - | once | 14 | TRBV5-1 | TGCGCCAGCAGCTTGGGTCCAGGGGGGGATACGCAGTATTTT | CASSLGPGGDTQYF
TRBJ2-2 | - | - | 15 | TRBV5-1 | TGCGCCAGCAGCTTAGGGACGCGAGGGACCGGGGAGCTGTTTTTT | CASSLGTRGTGELFF
TRBJ1-1 | TRBD1 | - | 15 | TRBV5-1 | TGCGCCAGCAGCACCGAGTCTGAACAGGGGCCTGAAGCTTTCTTT | CASSTESEQGPEAFF
TRBJ2-5 | - | - | 15 | TRBV4-1 | TGCGCCAGCAGCCAGGCCGGGACGGAAGAAAGGCCCCAGTACTTC | CASSQAGTEERPQYF
TRBJ2-1 | - | once | 17 | TRBV15 | TGTGCCACCAGCAGAGATGCGTGGGGATCCTCCTACAATGAGCAGTTCTTC | CATSRDAWGSSYNEQFF
TRBJ2-1 | TRBD2 | - | 16 | TRBV25-1 | TGTGCCAGCAGTGGATCGGGGGGGGATAAATACAATGAGCAGTTCTTC | CASSGSGGDKYNEQFF
TRBJ1-6 | TRBD1 | - | 14 | TRBV5-1 | TGCGCCAGCAGCTTACAGGGGCCGAATTCACCCCTCCACTTT | CASSLQGPNSPLHF
TRBJ1-1 | - | - | 12 | TRBV5-4 | TGTGCCAGCAGCTTCGGGAACACTGAAGCTTTCTTT | CASSFGNTEAFF
TRBJ2-7 | - | - | 14 | TRBV15 | TGTGCCACCAGCAGAGTAGGGGTGGGATACGAGCAGTACTTC | CATSRVGVGYEQYF
TRBJ1-6 | - | - | 16 | TRBV3-1/TRBV3-2 | TGTGCCAGCAGCCAAGCGACAAGCTCCTATAATTCACCCCTCCACTTT | CASSQATSSYNSPLHF
TRBJ2-2 | TRBD2 | - | 14 | TRBV3-1/TRBV3-2 | TGTGCCAGCAGTCAACCAGCGGGAACCGGGGAGCTGTTTTTT | CASSQPAGTGELFF
TRBJ1-3 | - | - | 17 | TRBV7-9 | TGTGCCAGCAGCTCACGTCGTGACGGCCACTCTGGAAACACCATATATTTT | CASSSRRDGHSGNTIYF
TRBJ1-5 | - | - | 15 | TRBV19 | TGTGCCAGTAGTATAGGCCAAGGCGGCAATCAGCCCCAGCATTTT | CASSIGQGGNQPQHF
TRBJ2-5 | - | few | 14 | TRBV18 | TGTGCCAGCTCACCCGGGGGTCAATGGGAGACCCAGTACTTC | CASSPGGQWETQYF
TRBJ2-2 | - | - | 15 | TRBV12-5 | TGTGCTAGTGGTTTAGAAGAATGGTACACCGGGGAGCTGTTTTTT | CASGLEEWYTGELFF